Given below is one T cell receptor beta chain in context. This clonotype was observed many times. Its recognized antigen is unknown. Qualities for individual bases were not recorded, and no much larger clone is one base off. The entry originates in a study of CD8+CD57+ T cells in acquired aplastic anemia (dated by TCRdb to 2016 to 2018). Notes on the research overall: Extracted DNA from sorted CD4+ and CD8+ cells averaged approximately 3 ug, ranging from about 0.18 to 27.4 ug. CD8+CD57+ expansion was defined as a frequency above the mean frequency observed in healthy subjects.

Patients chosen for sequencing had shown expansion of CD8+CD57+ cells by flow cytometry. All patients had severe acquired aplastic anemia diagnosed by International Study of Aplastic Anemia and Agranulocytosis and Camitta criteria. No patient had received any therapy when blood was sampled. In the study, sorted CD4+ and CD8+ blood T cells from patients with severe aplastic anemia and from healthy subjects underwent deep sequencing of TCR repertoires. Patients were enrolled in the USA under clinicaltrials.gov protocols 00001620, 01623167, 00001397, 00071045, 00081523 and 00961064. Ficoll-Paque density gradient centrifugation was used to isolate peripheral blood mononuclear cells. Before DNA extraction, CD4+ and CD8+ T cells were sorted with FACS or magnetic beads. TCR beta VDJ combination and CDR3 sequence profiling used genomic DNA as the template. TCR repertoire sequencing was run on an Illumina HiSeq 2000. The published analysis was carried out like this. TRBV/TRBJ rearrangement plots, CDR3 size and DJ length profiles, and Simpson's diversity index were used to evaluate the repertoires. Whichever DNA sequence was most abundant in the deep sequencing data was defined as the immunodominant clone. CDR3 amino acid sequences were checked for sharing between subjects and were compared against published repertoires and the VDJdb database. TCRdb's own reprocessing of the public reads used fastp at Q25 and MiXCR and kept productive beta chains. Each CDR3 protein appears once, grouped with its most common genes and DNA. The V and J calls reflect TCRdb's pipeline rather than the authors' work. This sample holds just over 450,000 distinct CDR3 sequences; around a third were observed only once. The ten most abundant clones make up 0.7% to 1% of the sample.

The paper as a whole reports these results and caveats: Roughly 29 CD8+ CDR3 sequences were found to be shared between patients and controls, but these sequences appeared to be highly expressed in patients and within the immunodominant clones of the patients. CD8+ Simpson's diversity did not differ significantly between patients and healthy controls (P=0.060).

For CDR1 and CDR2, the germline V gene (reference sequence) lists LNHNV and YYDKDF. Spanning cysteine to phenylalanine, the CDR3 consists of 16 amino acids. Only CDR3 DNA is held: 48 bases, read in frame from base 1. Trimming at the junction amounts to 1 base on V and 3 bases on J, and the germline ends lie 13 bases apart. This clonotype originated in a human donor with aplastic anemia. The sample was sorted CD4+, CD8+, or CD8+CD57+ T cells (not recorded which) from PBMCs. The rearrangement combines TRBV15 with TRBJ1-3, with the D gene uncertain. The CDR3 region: CATSRAPRVIGNTIYF. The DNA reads TGTGCCACCAGCAGAGCCCCTCGGGTCATTGGAAACACCATATATTTT. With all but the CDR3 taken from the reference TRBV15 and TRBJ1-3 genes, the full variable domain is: DAMVIQNPRYQVTQFGKPVTLSCSQTLNHNVMYWYQQKSSQAPKLLFHYYDKDFNNEADTPDNFQSRRPNTSFCFLDIRSPGLGDTAMYLCATSRAPRVIGNTIYFGEGSWLTVV.